The 24 T cell receptor beta chains given below trace back to one sample, sequenced in a study of regulatory T cells. The PCR used 52 TRBV and 13 TRBJ primers. Some clones are missing from TCRdb's copy, which holds only in-frame ones; the method was immunoSEQ multiplex PCR. The data contain about 5,900 clones, approximately 84% of them singletons. Sequencing was carried out using CD8+ T cells sorted from blood. These receptors were obtained from a child between 10 and 17 years old with CD3G deficiency.

The chain has TRBV10-3 and TRBJ2-1; no clear D gene. The V end was cut by 3 bases, the J end by 10 bases, with 7 bases between. The CDR3 totals 11 residues. Germline-derived CDR1 and CDR2 are ENHRY and SYGVKD. The CDR3 sequence: CAISEGREQFF. CDR3 DNA sequence: TGTGCCATCAGTGAAGGTCGAGAGCAGTTCTTC.

This clone was picked up one time. As DNA, the CDR3 is TGTGCCAGTAGCCAGGGGTCCTACAATGAGCAGTTCTTC. As protein: CASSQGSYNEQFF. The chain joins TRBV19 to TRBJ2-1; the D gene is possibly TRBD1 (6 bases). Germline CDR1 LNHDA, CDR2 SQIVND (reference sequence). CDR3 length: 13 residues. V was trimmed by 6 bases and J by 1 base, leaving 7 bases between them.

The CDR3 loop reads CASSIGPGQYYEQYF. CDR3 bases: TGTGCCAGCAGCATAGGGCCGGGACAGTACTACGAGCAGTACTTC. The chain employs TRBV7-8 and TRBJ2-7; the match to TRBD1 covers 7 bases. CDR3 length: 15 amino acids. CDR1 is SGHVS, CDR2 FQNEAQ, per germline. With V trimmed by 5 bases and J by 3 bases, 10 bases remained unmatched.

V gene TRBV7-8 combines with J gene TRBJ2-3; possibly TRBD2 for D (5 bases). The length of the CDR3 is 14 residues. Between the trimmed V and J ends, which lost 5 bases and 5 bases, there was a span of 14 bases. Germline CDR1 SGHVS, CDR2 FQNEAQ. In nucleotides, the CDR3 is TGTGCCAGCAGCCGGACTCTAAGACAAGATACGCAGTATTTT. Residues: CASSRTLRQDTQYF.

This sequence joins TRBV13 and TRBJ2-7; D perhaps matches TRBD1 (5 bases). From germline, CDR1 is PRHDT and CDR2 FYEKMQ (reference sequence). The CDR3 consists of 13 residues. With 3 bases removed from V and 6 bases from J, the gap between germline ends came to 12 bases. The CDR3 region has the DNA TGTGCCAGCAGCTTCGCAGGGTCGCGCGAGCAGTACTTC. Its translation is CASSFAGSREQYF.

This clone was picked up a small number of times. V and J are TRBV6-1 and TRBJ2-7, with no clear D. The CDR3 runs 12 residues. The ends were cut back, 6 bases at V and 3 bases at J, with 9 bases in the middle. The germline CDR1 and CDR2 sequences are MNHNS and SASEGT. The CDR3 sequence: CASSRPYYEQYF. CDR3 nucleotides: TGTGCCAGCAGCCGACCATACTACGAGCAGTACTTC.

V and J are TRBV29-1 and TRBJ2-3; D remains ambiguous. Trimming stripped 4 bases from V and 5 bases from J, with 7 bases between. The CDR3 is made up of 11 amino acids. In germline, CDR1 is SQVTM, CDR2 ANQGSEA. Here the CDR3 DNA reads TGCAGCGTTGCTAGAGGAGATACGCAGTATTTT. Protein product: CSVARGDTQYF.

This clone has just one count. The chain uses TRBV6-1 and TRBJ1-5; D ambiguous. The CDR3 has 14 residues. Germline lookup yields CDR1 MNHNS and CDR2 SASEGT. The germline V and J ends were trimmed by 1 base and 4 bases, with 8 bases remaining between them. Here the CDR3 DNA reads TGTGCCAGCAGTGAAGGGACGGAGAATCAGCCCCAGCATTTT. Its translation: CASSEGTENQPQHF.

This sequence joins TRBV28 and TRBJ2-7; D is ambiguous. Germline CDR1 MDHEN, CDR2 SYDVKM. The CDR3 extends over 13 amino acids. V was clipped by 8 bases and J by 12 bases, with 23 bases between them. The CDR3 region is CASSSTRHSPRYF. The CDR3 DNA reads TGTGCCAGCTCCTCGACCAGACACAGCCCACGGTACTTC.

This clone was observed a handful of times. Germline and junction disagree at one end, which may indicate a read error. V and J are TRBV6-1 and TRBJ2-7; TRBD1 might be the D (6 bases). The CDR3 has 14 residues. Germline CDR1 reads MNHNS; CDR2 reads SASEGT. The CDR3 sequence is CAISEMGAGDEQYF. In nucleotides, the CDR3 is TGTGCCATCAGTGAGATGGGGGCAGGCGACGAGCAGTACTTC.

The chain is built from TRBV11-2 and TRBJ2-3; TRBD2 agrees at 7 bases. CDR3 length equals 14 residues. CDR1 is SGHAT and CDR2 is FQNNGV in the germline V gene. The V gene end was trimmed by 3 bases and the J gene end by 6 bases; junction bases not matched to a gene: 6. Written as DNA, the CDR3 is TGTGCCAGCAGCTTGGGGGGGACGGTTGATACGCAGTATTTT. Its protein is CASSLGGTVDTQYF.

The chain uses TRBV28 and TRBJ2-7, with 9 nucleotides matching TRBD2. CDR3 length: 15 amino acids. V lost 3 bases, J lost 6 bases, and 9 bases stayed unmatched. Germline CDR1 is MDHEN and CDR2 is SYDVKM. CDR3 sequence: CASSFSGTSRREQYF. DNA for the CDR3: TGTGCCAGCAGTTTCTCCGGGACTAGCCGTCGCGAGCAGTACTTC.

This chain joins TRBV11-2 and TRBJ2-7; D is tentatively TRBD1 or TRBD2 (5 bases each). Trimming took 0 bases from V and 6 from J, leaving 15 bases between them. In germline, CDR1 is SGHAT, CDR2 FQNNGV. The CDR3 is 15 amino acids. CDR3 DNA: TGTGCCAGCAGCTTAGATTTTGGGGGACGAGGCGAGCAGTACTTC. It is translated as CASSLDFGGRGEQYF.

The V gene is TRBV28, the J gene TRBJ1-1; D ambiguous. V gave up 3 bases and J gave up 0 bases, with 11 bases separating them. Germline-derived CDR1 and CDR2 are MDHEN and SYDVKM. The CDR3 loop spans 15 amino acids. CDR3 region: CASSFAGRMNTEAFF. The CDR3 DNA follows: TGTGCCAGCAGTTTTGCCGGACGAATGAACACTGAAGCTTTCTTT.

The sample holds a few counts of this clone. The rearrangement links TRBV2 to TRBJ2-7; 8 nucleotides line up with TRBD2. The germline gives CDR1 SNHLY, CDR2 FYNNEI. The CDR3 totals 16 residues. V shed 2 bases and J 3 bases; nucleotides not matched to a gene: 9. In DNA form, the CDR3 reads TGTGCCAGCAGTGAAATCGGCGGGAGGTTAATCTACGAGCAGTACTTC. Translating gives CASSEIGGRLIYEQYF.

The chain carries TRBV5-1 and TRBJ1-2, with 9 bases identical to TRBD1. The germline gives CDR1 SGHRS, CDR2 YFSETQ. J gave up 4 bases and V 5 bases, and 6 bases lay outside the gene matches. This CDR3 has 14 residues. The DNA of the CDR3 is TGCGCCAGCAGACCGGGACAGGGTGCCTATGGCTACACCTTC. It encodes CASRPGQGAYGYTF.

V gene TRBV19 combines with J gene TRBJ1-5; unclear D gene. This CDR3 region has 14 residues. Germline-derived CDR1 and CDR2 are LNHDA and SQIVND (reference sequence). Trimming left V 3 bases short and J 4 bases short, with 10 bases between. The CDR3 DNA sequence: TGTGCCAGTAGTATGCGGAACCTAAATCAGCCCCAGCATTTT. As protein: CASSMRNLNQPQHF.

This chain uses TRBV6-1 with TRBJ1-5; no definite D call. The length of the CDR3 is 13 residues. The germline V gene encodes CDR1 MNHNS and CDR2 SASEGT. The V and J ends lost 6 bases and 4 bases respectively, with 10 bases between them. The CDR3 DNA sequence: TGTGCCAGCAGCCGGTGGTCGAATCAGCCCCAGCATTTT. Translation gives CASSRWSNQPQHF.

The CDR3 loop reads CASSDSIRHLGLGKNYCEQFF. The CDR3 coding sequence is TGTGCCAGCAGTGACTCGATCCGCCATTTAGGACTAGGAAAAAATTATTGTGAGCAGTTCTTC. The chain has TRBV6-4 and TRBJ2-1, with TRBD2 identical over 7 bases. The germline V gene has CDR1 MRHNA and CDR2 SNTAGT. V lost 0 bases to trimming and J lost 9 bases; unmatched junction nucleotides: 26. This CDR3 comprises 21 residues.

The chain is built from TRBV28 and TRBJ1-1; tentative D call: TRBD1 (5 bases). CDR1 and CDR2 from the germline V gene are MDHEN and SYDVKM. The CDR3 spans 13 residues. Trimming removed 5 bases from V and 0 bases from J, with 7 bases in between. CDR3 protein: CASSLTVNTEAFF. The CDR3 DNA follows: TGTGCCAGCAGTCTGACAGTGAACACTGAAGCTTTCTTT.

This CDR3 reads CASRAGGGDEQFF. Here the CDR3 DNA reads TGTGCCAGCAGGGCCGGAGGGGGGGATGAGCAGTTCTTC. The J gene is TRBJ2-1, the V gene TRBV27; weak D call: TRBD2 (7 bases). CDR1 is MNHEY and CDR2 is SMNVEV in the germline V gene (reference sequence). The V gene lost 6 bases and the J gene lost 8 bases, with 14 bases spanning the gap. CDR3 length: 13 amino acids.

V is TRBV6-1 and J is TRBJ2-2, with a tentative D call TRBD1 (6 bases). The germline V and J ends were trimmed by 4 bases and 7 bases, with 13 bases remaining between them. Germline V gives CDR1 MNHNS, CDR2 SASEGT. The CDR3 runs 14 residues. This chain's CDR3 is CASSGYRVRGELFF. CDR3 sequence (DNA): TGTGCCAGCAGTGGATACAGGGTCCGCGGGGAGCTGTTTTTT.

V and J are TRBV6-1 and TRBJ2-7; D uncertain. V lost 7 bases and J 0 bases, leaving 13 bases between the germline ends. CDR1 MNHNS and CDR2 SASEGT come from the germline V gene. The CDR3 is made up of 14 amino acids. CDR3 coding DNA: TGTGCCAGCATCAAACCGGCCAGCTCCTACGAGCAGTACTTC. It translates to CASIKPASSYEQYF.

J is TRBJ2-7 and V is TRBV28; D possibly corresponds to TRBD1 (5 bases). The V and J ends lost 2 bases and 5 bases respectively, with 10 bases between them. This CDR3 is 13 amino acids long. From germline, CDR1 is MDHEN and CDR2 SYDVKM. The CDR3 coding sequence is TGTGCCAGCAGTTTAGCCAGGGCCCACGAGCAGTACTTC. It encodes CASSLARAHEQYF.